This T cell receptor (beta chain) was found in a study of CD8 T cells in ankylosing spondylitis. CDR3 length equals 14 residues. Trimming took off 3 bases at V and 3 bases at J, with 15 bases between the two ends. The germline gives CDR1 DFQATT, CDR2 SNEGSKA (reference sequence). This clonotype occurred many times. Its target is not known. TCRdb called the 5' RACE reads again in MiXCR, with one record for every CDR3 protein. Of 700,000 to 850,000 distinct CDR3 sequences listed, approximately 12% are singletons. Study outcomes and limitations: As reported, disease-linked clones showed significant enrichment in matched ankylosing spondylitis synovial fluid. Blood of patients with ankylosing spondylitis appeared to be characterized by a TCR beta motif of several highly homologous variants.

Sequenced: blood, either unsorted or a sorted T cell fraction (not recorded which). This chain connects TRBV20-1 to TRBJ2-7; D not resolved. The TCR originated in a male donor with ankylosing spondylitis. CDR3 residues: CSASQWRESYEQYF. The CDR3 DNA reads as TGCAGTGCTAGTCAGTGGCGTGAGAGCTACGAGCAGTACTTC.